This T cell receptor (beta chain) was captured by sequencing in a study of metastatic and nonmetastatic thyroid tumors. Losses at the gene ends were 5 bases for V and 4 bases for J; bases not matched to a gene: 12. The CDR3 length is 18 residues. Germline CDR1 and CDR2: SGHVS and FNYEAQ. TCRdb re-called the PCR reads via MiXCR. The sample shows tens of thousands of clones, more than 25% of them seen only once. All patients were untreated before thyroid surgery. The receptor was derived from a male donor with papillary thyroid cancer or a benign thyroid nodule (not recorded which). Some clones in this sample may be carry-over from other donors' samples. Sequencing was carried out using blood. The rearrangement joins TRBV7-6 to TRBJ2-7; 15 positions match TRBD2. The chain's CDR3 is CASSASPGLAGGPYEQYV. CDR3 sequence (DNA): TGTGCCAGCAGCGCTAGTCCGGGACTAGCGGGGGGACCTTACGAGCAGTACGTC.